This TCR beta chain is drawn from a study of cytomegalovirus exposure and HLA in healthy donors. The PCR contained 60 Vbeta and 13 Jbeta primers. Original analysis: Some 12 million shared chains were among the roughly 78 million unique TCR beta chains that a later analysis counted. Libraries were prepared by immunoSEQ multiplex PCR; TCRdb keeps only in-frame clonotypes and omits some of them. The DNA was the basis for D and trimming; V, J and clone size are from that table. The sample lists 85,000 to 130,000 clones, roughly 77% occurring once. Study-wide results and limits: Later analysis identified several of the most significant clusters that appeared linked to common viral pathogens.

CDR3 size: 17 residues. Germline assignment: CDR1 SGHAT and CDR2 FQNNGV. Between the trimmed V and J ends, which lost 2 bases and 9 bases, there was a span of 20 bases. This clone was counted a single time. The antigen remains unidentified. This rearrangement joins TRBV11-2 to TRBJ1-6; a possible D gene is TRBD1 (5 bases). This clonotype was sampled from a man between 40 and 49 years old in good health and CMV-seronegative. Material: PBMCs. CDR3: CASSLQGAPGVSSPLHF. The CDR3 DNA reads TGTGCCAGCAGCTTACAAGGGGCCCCTGGGGTTAGTTCACCCCTCCACTTT.